Shown below are 9 T cell receptor beta chains from a single sample sequenced in a study of blood T cell repertoires in COVID-19. Assay used: immunoSEQ multiplex PCR; TCRdb lists only in-frame clones, some missing. The profile shows 250,000 or so clones, 70% to 90% of them singletons. Sequenced sample: peripheral blood. The origin of the receptors is a woman aged 35 to 49 who had recovered from COVID-19.

V and J are TRBV7-9 and TRBJ2-1; 7 bases fit TRBD2. J gave up 7 bases and V 7 bases, and 7 bases lay outside the gene matches. This CDR3 comprises 13 residues. Germline loops: CDR1 SEHNR, CDR2 FQNEAQ (reference sequence). As DNA, the CDR3 is TGTGCCAGCAACCCAATCGGGGGGAATGAGCAGTTCTTC. Its translation is CASNPIGGNEQFF.

The rearrangement joins TRBV5-1 to TRBJ1-1, with 11 bases fitting TRBD1. V was clipped by 4 bases and J by 5 bases; unmatched bases: 13. This CDR3 comprises 17 residues. The germline V gene encodes CDR1 SGHRS and CDR2 YFSETQ. In DNA, the CDR3 is TGCGCCAGCAGCCCCCGCCCAGTAGGACAGGGGGCTACTGAAGCTTTCTTT. It translates to CASSPRPVGQGATEAFF. The entire variable domain, with the rest obtained from reference TRBV5-1 and TRBJ1-1, is as follows: KAGVTQTPRYLIKTRGQQVTLSCSPISGHRSVSWYQQTPGQGLQFLFEYFSETQRNKGNFPGRFSGRQFSNSRSEMNVSTLELGDSALYLCASSPRPVGQGATEAFFGQGTRLTVV.

This clone was observed a handful of times. This chain links TRBV3-1 (or the pseudogene TRBV3-2) with TRBJ1-1; 8 bases are a match to TRBD1. This CDR3 has 13 residues. From germline, CDR1 is LGHDT and CDR2 YNNKEL (reference sequence). The ends lost 3 bases at V and 7 bases at J; junction bases unmatched: 4. The CDR3 spells CASSQATGGEAFF. CDR3 in DNA: TGTGCCAGCAGCCAGGCTACAGGGGGTGAAGCTTTCTTT.

This rearrangement joins TRBV18 to TRBJ1-1; 7 nucleotides match TRBD1. Germline values: CDR1 KGHSH, CDR2 LQKENI. J lost 8 bases, V lost 6 bases, and 9 bases had no gene match. The CDR3 loop spans 13 amino acids. The CDR3 DNA reads as TGTGCCAGCTCCACGACAGGGAACCCCGAAGCTTTCTTT. Translation gives CASSTTGNPEAFF. The full variable domain, rest sourced from reference TRBV18 and TRBJ1-1, is NAGVMQNPRHLVRRRGQEARLRCSPMKGHSHVYWYRQLPEEGLKFMVYLQKENIIDESGMPKERFSAEFPKEGPSILRIQQVVRGDSAAYFCASSTTGNPEAFFGQGTRLTVV.

Only one count was recorded for this clone. The chain has TRBV2 and TRBJ2-7; TRBD2 might be the D (6 bases). This CDR3 is built from 12 residues. V lost 9 bases, J lost 2 bases, and 11 bases lay in between. CDR1 is SNHLY and CDR2 is FYNNEI in the germline V gene. The CDR3 spells CARGGQTYEQYF. CDR3 in DNA: TGTGCCAGGGGGGGTCAGACCTACGAGCAGTACTTC.

This chain uses TRBV30 with TRBJ2-6; no reliable D call. The V and J ends lost 6 bases and 4 bases respectively, with 4 bases between them. From germline, CDR1 is GTSNPN and CDR2 SVGIG (reference sequence). This CDR3 is 11 amino acids long. The CDR3 spells CACRGANVLTF. In DNA form, the CDR3 reads TGTGCCTGTCGGGGGGCCAACGTCCTGACTTTC.

The genes are TRBV5-1 and TRBJ1-2; TRBD1 matches 7 bases. Germline V gene lookup returns CDR1 SGHRS and CDR2 YFSETQ. The CDR3 has 15 amino acids. The V and J ends lost 2 bases and 4 bases, in that order; junction bases with no gene match: 8. CDR3 sequence (DNA): TGCGCCAGCAGCTTTAATACGGGACAGCCCTATGGCTACACCTTC. The encoded protein is CASSFNTGQPYGYTF.

This clone was picked up one time. The gene calls are TRBV18 and TRBJ1-1; 8 nucleotides align to TRBD1. In germline, CDR1 is KGHSH, CDR2 LQKENI. This CDR3 contains 15 residues. V shed 3 bases, J shed 3 bases, and the junction held 6 bases outside the gene matches. The DNA of the CDR3 is TGTGCCAGCTCACCCGTAACAGGGGGGCACACTGAAGCTTTCTTT. Translated, it gives CASSPVTGGHTEAFF.

In this sample, this clone turned up once. Written as DNA, the CDR3 is TGTGCCACCAGGACCCCCGGGGCCTACAATGAGCAGTTCTTC. This sequence encodes CATRTPGAYNEQFF. The V and J genes are TRBV10-3 and TRBJ2-1; possible D gene TRBD2, 5 bases. The CDR3 is made up of 14 amino acids. V gave up 10 bases and J gave up 2 bases, with 15 bases separating them. The germline CDR1 and CDR2 sequences are ENHRY and SYGVKD.